This is a list of T cell receptor beta chains from one sample in a study of regulatory T cells in long-lasting Graves disease. TCRdb recomputed calls from the multiplex PCR reads with MiXCR, one row per CDR3 protein. Among 560,000 or so distinct CDR3 sequences listed, about 16% were seen once. This same sample was also taken into another study, of T cells in Graves' hyperthyroidism and ophthalmopathy.

Sequences were derived from peripheral blood mononuclear cells (PBMCs), sampled at new diagnosis, from a patient treated with antithyroid drugs. The source of these receptors is a man aged 18 to 29 with Graves disease. CDR3s include the opening cysteine and the closing phenylalanine or tryptophan. A D gene is named only where the DNA matches it firmly. Part of the rows lack a size; the others show once, few, many or a class for expanded clones.

V	D	size	J	CDR3	DNA
TRBV12-3/TRBV12-4	NA	many	TRBJ2-3	CASRTEGDTQYF	TGTGCCAGCAGGACCGAGGGGGATACGCAGTATTTT
TRBV9	NA	many	TRBJ1-1	CASSVEAGTEAFF	TGTGCCAGCAGCGTAGAAGCGGGCACTGAAGCTTTCTTT
TRBV12-3/TRBV12-4	TRBD2	many	TRBJ2-3	CASSLRLAESTDTQYF	TGTGCCAGCAGTTTGAGACTAGCGGAAAGCACAGATACGCAGTATTTT
TRBV19	NA	NA	TRBJ1-1	CASSIGYGENTEAFF	TGTGCCAGTAGTATCGGGTACGGAGAGAACACTGAAGCTTTCTTT
TRBV7-9	NA	few	TRBJ1-1	CASIRGAPVGEAFF	TGTGCCAGCATCCGAGGGGCCCCGGTCGGTGAAGCTTTCTTT
TRBV12-3/TRBV12-4	NA	many	TRBJ1-1	CASSFATGGTEAFF	TGTGCCAGCAGTTTCGCGACAGGTGGGACTGAAGCTTTCTTT
TRBV30	NA	few	TRBJ2-1	CAWSQGQSYNEQFF	TGTGCCTGGAGTCAGGGACAATCCTACAATGAGCAGTTCTTC
TRBV28	NA	few	TRBJ1-2	CASDTEGGRYGYTF	TGTGCCAGCGACACAGAGGGTGGTCGCTATGGCTACACCTTC
TRBV5-5	TRBD1	few	TRBJ2-7	CASRGQGPNYEQYF	TGTGCCAGCAGGGGACAGGGTCCGAACTACGAGCAGTACTTC
TRBV7-9	NA	many	TRBJ2-7	CASSLRRGPYEQYF	TGTGCCAGCAGCTTACGGAGGGGGCCCTACGAGCAGTACTTC
TRBV6-2/TRBV6-3	NA	many	TRBJ2-3	CASSEVADTQYF	TGTGCCAGCAGTGAAGTGGCAGATACGCAGTATTTT
TRBV28	TRBD2	many	TRBJ2-1	CASSLFLAGDYNEQFF	TGTGCCAGCAGTTTATTTCTGGCGGGAGACTACAATGAGCAGTTCTTC
TRBV18	TRBD2	NA	TRBJ2-5	CASSPAPGLAGGETQYF	TGTGCCAGCTCACCCGCGCCGGGACTAGCGGGAGGAGAGACCCAGTACTTC
TRBV5-4	TRBD1	few	TRBJ2-5	CASSSPPGRQGANQETQYF	TGTGCCAGCAGCTCCCCACCCGGTCGACAGGGGGCGAACCAAGAGACCCAGTACTTC
TRBV30	TRBD2	NA	TRBJ2-7	CAWSASLRLAGEQYF	TGTGCCTGGAGTGCCTCCCTTAGGCTAGCGGGCGAGCAGTACTTC
TRBV5-1	TRBD2	many	TRBJ2-1	CASSLEPSGNEQFF	TGCGCCAGCAGCTTGGAACCTAGCGGGAATGAGCAGTTCTTC
TRBV18	TRBD2	NA	TRBJ2-5	CASRLAGDQETQYF	TGTGCCAGCAGACTAGCGGGAGACCAAGAGACCCAGTACTTC
TRBV10-3	NA	NA	TRBJ1-5	CAISEAREGGPQHF	TGTGCCATCAGTGAGGCCAGAGAGGGCGGGCCCCAGCATTTT
TRBV12-3/TRBV12-4	TRBD2	many	TRBJ2-6	CASSSSPGTSGRSGANVLTF	TGTGCCAGCAGTTCCTCGCCAGGGACTAGCGGGAGATCTGGGGCCAACGTCCTGACTTTC
TRBV5-1	NA	few	TRBJ2-2	CASSWGQGAGELFF	TGCGCCAGCAGCTGGGGCCAGGGTGCCGGGGAGCTGTTTTTT
TRBV20-1	NA	few	TRBJ2-1	CSGGTYRHNEQFF	TGCAGTGGAGGGACTTATAGACACAATGAGCAGTTCTTC
TRBV27	NA	many	TRBJ1-1	CASSAQGLNTEAFF	TGTGCCAGCAGTGCGCAGGGACTGAACACTGAAGCTTTCTTT
TRBV28	NA	many	TRBJ1-1	CASSLFGKMNTEAFF	TGTGCCAGCAGTTTATTTGGGAAAATGAACACTGAAGCTTTCTTT
TRBV20-1	NA	many	TRBJ2-3	CSAGDTGFGTDTQYF	TGCAGTGCGGGCGATACAGGGTTCGGCACAGATACGCAGTATTTT
TRBV12-3/TRBV12-4	TRBD1	many	TRBJ2-1	CASSFWTGAYNEQFF	TGTGCCAGCAGTTTCTGGACAGGAGCATACAATGAGCAGTTCTTC
TRBV2	TRBD2	many	TRBJ2-1	CASSEYASGSSYNEQFF	TGTGCCAGCAGTGAATACGCTAGCGGGAGCTCCTACAATGAGCAGTTCTTC
TRBV7-9	TRBD2	many	TRBJ2-1	CASSLPAGGPGEQFF	TGTGCCAGCAGCTTACCAGCGGGAGGGCCAGGTGAGCAGTTCTTC
TRBV10-3	NA	many	TRBJ1-1	CAISKTMGDTEAFF	TGTGCCATCAGTAAAACTATGGGGGACACTGAAGCTTTCTTT
TRBV20-1	TRBD2	many	TRBJ2-7	CSAGTSGYEQYF	TGCAGTGCAGGGACTAGCGGCTACGAGCAGTACTTC
TRBV5-8	NA	many	TRBJ2-5	CASSPGNQWETQYF	TGTGCCAGCAGCCCAGGGAACCAGTGGGAGACCCAGTACTTC
TRBV13	TRBD2	NA	TRBJ2-5	CASSGTRTSGRGETQYF	TGTGCCAGCAGCGGAACACGGACTAGCGGGAGGGGAGAGACCCAGTACTTC
TRBV20-1	NA	NA	TRBJ2-7	CSATSFSYEQYF	TGCAGTGCTACTAGCTTCTCCTACGAGCAGTACTTC
TRBV9	NA	NA	TRBJ2-7	CASSVDLTGSEQYF	TGTGCCAGCAGCGTAGATTTAACAGGTAGCGAGCAGTACTTC
TRBV11-2	NA	many	TRBJ2-1	CASSLVPRTGDEQFF	TGTGCCAGCAGCTTAGTCCCGCGGACGGGGGATGAGCAGTTCTTC
TRBV12-3/TRBV12-4	NA	NA	TRBJ1-3	CASTPGLGNTIYF	TGTGCCAGCACCCCGGGGTTGGGAAACACCATATATTTT
TRBV7-2	NA	many	TRBJ2-5	CASSLGAIETQYF	TGTGCCAGCAGCTTAGGAGCGATAGAGACCCAGTACTTC
TRBV10-1	NA	NA	TRBJ2-2	CASSESQDTGELFF	TGCGCCAGCAGTGAGTCACAGGACACCGGGGAGCTGTTTTTT
TRBV6-1	TRBD2	many	TRBJ2-1	CAILGGGLAGIDNEQFF	TGTGCCATCCTGGGAGGTGGACTAGCGGGAATCGACAATGAGCAGTTCTTC
TRBV5-1	TRBD1	NA	TRBJ1-1	CASSWTGTGVSEAFF	TGCGCCAGCAGCTGGACCGGGACAGGGGTCTCTGAAGCTTTCTTT
TRBV5-1	NA	NA	TRBJ1-5	CASSLGVAGRQPQHF	TGCGCCAGCAGCTTGGGAGTGGCCGGTAGACAGCCCCAGCATTTT
TRBV30	TRBD1	NA	TRBJ1-5	CAWSRDRGNAQPQHF	TGTGCCTGGAGTCGCGACAGGGGGAATGCTCAGCCCCAGCATTTT